Listed here are 28 T cell receptor beta chains from one sample, sequenced in a study of T cell changes during pregnancy in multiple sclerosis. Sequencing used immunoSEQ multiplex PCR; TCRdb keeps in-frame clones, though not all of them. The repertoire holds fewer than 20,000 clones, with around 90% as singletons. The specimen was CD4+ T cells from peripheral blood mononuclear cells, collected in the first trimester of pregnancy. These receptors all stem from a female donor in good health, enrolled as a control in a pregnancy study.

V is TRBV19 and J is TRBJ2-2; TRBD1 matches at 8 bases. The CDR3 has 18 residues. Trimming cost V 1 base and J 1 base; bases outside gene matches: 8. Germline CDR1 reads LNHDA; CDR2 reads SQIVND (reference sequence). The CDR3 DNA sequence: TGTGCCAGTAGTATAGCGGCCAGGGGGCCACGGAACACCGGGGAGCTGTTTTTT. It codes for CASSIAARGPRNTGELFF.

The V gene is TRBV28, the J gene TRBJ2-7; D perhaps matches TRBD2 (6 bases). Trimming cost V 8 bases and J 1 base, with 18 bases left between them. The CDR3 totals 15 residues. Looked up from germline, CDR1 is MDHEN and CDR2 is SYDVKM. CDR3 sequence (DNA): TGTGCCAGCGAGACTAAGCGGGTCGCGTCCTACGAGCAGTACTTC. This gives the protein CASETKRVASYEQYF.

V gene TRBV14 combines with J gene TRBJ1-1; D gene unclear. The V and J ends lost 4 bases and 4 bases respectively, with 10 bases between them. Germline V lookup: CDR1 SGHDN, CDR2 FVKESK. This CDR3 contains 13 residues. The CDR3 nucleotides are TGTGCCAGCAGCCTGCGGGCAACCACTGAAGCTTTCTTT. Translation: CASSLRATTEAFF.

The chain carries TRBV15 and TRBJ1-4, with D unclear. Trimming took off 8 bases at V and 6 bases at J, with 19 bases between the two ends. Germline CDR1 LNHNV, CDR2 YYDKDF (reference sequence). The CDR3 length is 15 residues. The CDR3 protein is CATGRRSFGDEKLFF. The CDR3 DNA reads as TGTGCCACCGGCCGGCGGAGTTTCGGTGATGAAAAACTGTTTTTT.

This sequence joins TRBV30 and TRBJ2-7, with 10 bases aligning to TRBD1. Germline trimming cut 2 bases from V and 3 bases from J; bases unmatched to any gene: 7. CDR3 length: 15 residues. Germline CDR1 and CDR2: GTSNPN and SVGIG (reference sequence). CDR3: CAWSSAGTGVYEQYF. The CDR3 DNA is TGTGCCTGGAGTTCCGCCGGGACAGGGGTCTACGAGCAGTACTTC. Combining the CDR3 with reference TRBV30 and TRBJ2-7 gives the whole variable domain SQTIHQWPATLVQPVGSPLSLECTVEGTSNPNLYWYRQAAGRGLQLLFYSVGIGQISSEVPQNLSASRPQDRQFILSSKKLLLSDSGFYLCAWSSAGTGVYEQYFGPGTRLTVT.

V is TRBV15 and J is TRBJ1-1; D might be TRBD1 (5 bases). Germline-derived CDR1 and CDR2 are LNHNV and YYDKDF (reference sequence). With 2 bases removed from V and 4 bases from J, the gap between germline ends came to 11 bases. This CDR3 spans 14 amino acids. CDR3 in amino acids: CATSRPDSGTEAFF. The CDR3 DNA is TGTGCCACCAGCAGACCCGACAGTGGCACTGAAGCTTTCTTT.

The V and J genes are TRBV5-1 and TRBJ2-3, with 9 bases lining up with TRBD2. The CDR3 covers 18 residues. Unmatched junction bases numbered 8, after V lost 0 bases and J lost 0 bases. The germline V gene encodes CDR1 SGHRS and CDR2 YFSETQ. The CDR3: CASSLAASGITSTDTQYF. CDR3 nucleotides: TGCGCCAGCAGCTTGGCGGCTAGCGGGATCACTAGCACAGATACGCAGTATTTT. The variable domain in full, completed from reference TRBV5-1 and TRBJ2-3, reads KAGVTQTPRYLIKTRGQQVTLSCSPISGHRSVSWYQQTPGQGLQFLFEYFSETQRNKGNFPGRFSGRQFSNSRSEMNVSTLELGDSALYLCASSLAASGITSTDTQYFGPGTRLTVL.

The rearrangement uses TRBV2 and TRBJ1-5; 8 nucleotides agree with TRBD1. The CDR3 runs 13 residues. Unmatched junction bases numbered 6, after V lost 8 bases and J lost 6 bases. CDR1 is SNHLY, CDR2 FYNNEI, per germline. The CDR3 is CASARGLGQPQHF. The CDR3, as DNA: TGTGCCAGCGCCAGGGGGCTGGGTCAGCCCCAGCATTTT.

This chain uses TRBV30 with TRBJ2-1; 13 bases line up with TRBD2. With V trimmed by 3 bases and J by 7 bases, 9 bases remained unmatched. CDR3 length: 16 residues. Per germline, CDR1 GTSNPN and CDR2 SVGIG (reference sequence). The DNA for the CDR3 is TGTGCCTGGAGACTAGCGGGGGGGCAATTCAAAAATGAGCAGTTCTTC. Translated: CAWRLAGGQFKNEQFF.

V usage is TRBV30 and J usage is TRBJ1-2; 11 nucleotides align to TRBD1. This CDR3 region has 13 residues. J was trimmed by 8 bases and V by 3 bases; bases with no gene match: 5. From germline, CDR1 is GTSNPN and CDR2 SVGIG (reference sequence). The CDR3 DNA reads TGTGCCTGGAGGAACCGGGACAGGGGGGGCTACACCTTC. Translated, it gives CAWRNRDRGGYTF.

This chain joins TRBV11-2 and TRBJ2-7; 8 nucleotides match TRBD1. The germline CDR1 and CDR2 sequences are SGHAT and FQNNGV. The CDR3 runs to 16 residues. The junction had 7 bases not matched to a gene; V was cut back by 1 base and J by 2 bases. Written as DNA, the CDR3 is TGTGCCAGCAGCTTAGGCCCGGGACAGGCCGCCTACGAGCAGTACTTC. Translated, it gives CASSLGPGQAAYEQYF.

The chain combines TRBV9 with TRBJ2-3, with D unresolved. V was pared by 1 base and J by 2 bases, with 5 bases between. The CDR3 consists of 13 residues. Germline CDR1 is SGDLS and CDR2 is YYNGEE. CDR3 sequence reads: CASSVTSTDTQYF. As DNA, the CDR3 is TGTGCCAGCAGCGTAACTTCCACAGATACGCAGTATTTT.

The chain employs TRBV5-4 and TRBJ2-3, with D possibly matching TRBD1 (7 bases). Germline loops: CDR1 SGHNT, CDR2 YYREEE (reference sequence). With 4 bases removed from V and 3 bases from J, the gap between germline ends came to 15 bases. This CDR3 region has 15 residues. The CDR3 reads CASSRRGQITDTQYF. The DNA for the CDR3 is TGTGCCAGCAGCCGGAGGGGACAGATAACAGATACGCAGTATTTT.

This clone showed up just once. V usage is TRBV27 and J usage is TRBJ2-1, with D possibly matching TRBD1 (5 bases). Trimming took 5 bases from V and 9 from J, leaving 17 bases between them. Germline CDR1 is MNHEY and CDR2 is SMNVEV (reference sequence). The length of the CDR3 is 14 residues. CDR3 sequence reads: CASSPSGHPGEQFF. The CDR3 bases are TGTGCCAGCAGTCCGTCCGGACACCCCGGTGAGCAGTTCTTC.

The chain is built from TRBV9 and TRBJ2-7; perhaps TRBD2 as D (5 bases). Germline-derived CDR1 and CDR2 are SGDLS and YYNGEE. V was shortened by 4 bases and J by 3 bases, with 14 bases between the two germline ends. CDR3 length: 14 residues. The CDR3 loop reads CASSSGREDYEQYF. CDR3 in DNA: TGTGCCAGCAGCTCGGGGAGAGAAGACTACGAGCAGTACTTC. Drawing the rest from reference TRBV9 and TRBJ2-7, the complete variable domain is DSGVTQTPKHLITATGQRVTLRCSPRSGDLSVYWYQQSLDQGLQFLIQYYNGEERAKGNILERFSAQQFPDLHSELNLSSLELGDSALYFCASSSGREDYEQYFGPGTRLTVT.

This clone was detected once. The V gene is TRBV4-1, the J gene TRBJ1-3, with 7 bases matching TRBD1. In germline, CDR1 is MGHRA, CDR2 YSYEKL. The CDR3 contains 17 residues. V gave up 6 bases and J gave up 0 bases; unmatched junction bases: 11. Written as DNA, the CDR3 is TGCGCCAGCAGTCTAACCGCTCAGGGGGACTCTGGAAACACCATATATTTT. This encodes CASSLTAQGDSGNTIYF.

Here the CDR3 DNA reads TGCGCCAGCAGCCAAGATTTTGGGGCAGGGGCCCTCCTCTCGGTCGAGCAGTACTTC. Its protein is CASSQDFGAGALLSVEQYF. This chain connects TRBV4-3 to TRBJ2-7; TRBD1 is a possible D gene (6 bases). CDR3 length equals 19 residues. V lost 0 bases, J lost 6 bases, and 27 bases lay in between. The germline gives CDR1 LGHNA, CDR2 YSLEER.

The chain links TRBV9 to TRBJ2-3; 7 positions agree with TRBD2. This CDR3 comprises 18 residues. Germline CDR1 is SGDLS and CDR2 is YYNGEE. Germline trimming cut 0 bases from V and 0 bases from J; bases unmatched to any gene: 10. CDR3 region: CASSVEVGGSSSTDTQYF. The CDR3 DNA is TGTGCCAGCAGCGTAGAGGTCGGCGGGAGTTCTAGCACAGATACGCAGTATTTT.

J is TRBJ1-4 and V is TRBV19; 8 nucleotides agree with TRBD1. CDR1 and CDR2 from the germline V gene are LNHDA and SQIVND (reference sequence). V shed 5 bases and J 3 bases; nucleotides not matched to a gene: 14. This CDR3 is 18 amino acids long. The DNA for the CDR3 is TGTGCCAGTAGTTCCCAGTGGGACAGGCGCATAGCTAATGAAAAACTGTTTTTT. This sequence encodes CASSSQWDRRIANEKLFF.

V usage is TRBV5-1 and J usage is TRBJ1-1, with D possibly TRBD1 on 6 matching bases. The germline gives CDR1 SGHRS, CDR2 YFSETQ. CDR3 length: 12 residues. Trimming stripped 1 base from V and 9 bases from J, with 10 bases between. CDR3 amino acids: CASSLIQGKAFF. DNA for the CDR3: TGCGCCAGCAGCTTGATACAGGGAAAAGCTTTCTTT. Based on the CDR3 plus reference TRBV5-1 and TRBJ1-1, the full variable domain is KAGVTQTPRYLIKTRGQQVTLSCSPISGHRSVSWYQQTPGQGLQFLFEYFSETQRNKGNFPGRFSGRQFSNSRSEMNVSTLELGDSALYLCASSLIQGKAFFGQGTRLTVV.

There are a few counts of this clone. The rearrangement links TRBV6-5 to TRBJ2-7; TRBD1 agrees at 11 bases. There are 13 residues in the CDR3. CDR1 is MNHEY, CDR2 SVGAGI, per germline. Trimming removed 2 bases from V and 6 bases from J; junction bases left unmatched: 0. CDR3 bases: TGTGCCAGCAGTTACGGGACAGGGGGCGAGCAGTACTTC. Encoded protein: CASSYGTGGEQYF.

The V gene is TRBV30, the J gene TRBJ2-7, with 10 nucleotides matching TRBD1. The CDR3 covers 15 residues. J gave up 10 bases and V 2 bases, and 14 bases lay outside the gene matches. Germline values: CDR1 GTSNPN, CDR2 SVGIG (reference sequence). The CDR3 sequence is CAWSSPGQGTPLQYF. The DNA of the CDR3 is TGTGCCTGGAGTTCTCCGGGACAGGGGACCCCTCTCCAGTACTTC.

The chain links TRBV9 to TRBJ1-5; D may be TRBD1 (5 bases). V lost 0 bases and J 0 bases, leaving 7 bases between the germline ends. CDR1 and CDR2 from the germline V gene are SGDLS and YYNGEE. The CDR3 sequence is 15 residues long. In DNA form, the CDR3 reads TGTGCCAGCAGCGTAGCAGGGTATAGCAATCAGCCCCAGCATTTT. It encodes CASSVAGYSNQPQHF.

V and J are TRBV19 and TRBJ1-1; weak D call: TRBD1 (6 bases). Trimming took 4 bases from V and 2 from J, leaving 14 bases between them. The CDR3 length is 15 residues. Germline V gene sequence: CDR1 LNHDA, CDR2 SQIVND (reference sequence). The CDR3 is CASSKPGQRNTEAFF. The DNA of the CDR3 is TGTGCCAGTAGTAAACCGGGACAAAGAAACACTGAAGCTTTCTTT.

This rearrangement joins TRBV19 to TRBJ1-6, with unresolved D. In germline, CDR1 is LNHDA, CDR2 SQIVND (reference sequence). The CDR3 has 12 amino acids. V lost 1 base, J lost 10 bases, and 5 bases lay in between. Here the CDR3 DNA reads TGTGCCAGTAGTATAGTTCAATCACCCCTCCACTTT. Encoded protein: CASSIVQSPLHF. The entire variable domain, with the rest obtained from reference TRBV19 and TRBJ1-6, is as follows: DGGITQSPKYLFRKEGQNVTLSCEQNLNHDAMYWYRQDPGQGLRLIYYSQIVNDFQKGDIAEGYSVSREKKESFPLTVTSAQKNPTAFYLCASSIVQSPLHFGNGTRLTVT.

The rearrangement uses TRBV19 and TRBJ2-1, with TRBD1 identical over 9 bases. J was trimmed by 4 bases and V by 4 bases; bases with no gene match: 5. Germline V gives CDR1 LNHDA, CDR2 SQIVND (reference sequence). The CDR3 contains 15 residues. In nucleotides, the CDR3 is TGTGCCAGTAGTAACCGGGACAGGGTATACAATGAGCAGTTCTTC. This sequence encodes CASSNRDRVYNEQFF. The whole variable domain, filled in from reference TRBV19 and TRBJ2-1, reads DGGITQSPKYLFRKEGQNVTLSCEQNLNHDAMYWYRQDPGQGLRLIYYSQIVNDFQKGDIAEGYSVSREKKESFPLTVTSAQKNPTAFYLCASSNRDRVYNEQFFGPGTRLTVL.

The chain recombines TRBV19 with TRBJ2-5, with no clear D. The V gene lost 3 bases and the J gene lost 5 bases, with 10 bases spanning the gap. The length of the CDR3 is 13 residues. CDR1 is LNHDA, CDR2 SQIVND, per germline (reference sequence). The CDR3 DNA is TGTGCCAGTAGTATGCTGGCTTGGGAGACCCAGTACTTC. Protein product: CASSMLAWETQYF.

The rearrangement joins TRBV7-2 to TRBJ1-1; the match to TRBD1 covers 11 bases. The germline V gene has CDR1 SGHTA and CDR2 FQGNSA. The CDR3 has 13 amino acids. Trimming at V came to 5 bases and at J to 11 bases, leaving 7 bases not matched to a gene. As DNA, the CDR3 is TGTGCCAGCAGCCCCGGACAGGGGGCAGGGGCTTTCTTT. Residues: CASSPGQGAGAFF. The complete variable domain, with remaining parts taken from reference TRBV7-2 and TRBJ1-1, reads GAGVSQSPSNKVTEKGKDVELRCDPISGHTALYWYRQSLGQGLEFLIYFQGNSAPDKSGLPSDRFSAERTGGSVSTLTIQRTQQEDSAVYLCASSPGQGAGAFFGQGTRLTVV.